A single sample gave rise to the 13 T cell receptor beta chains below, sequenced in a study of CD8 T cells in ankylosing spondylitis. No antigen has been identified for these receptors. TCRdb independently ran MiXCR on the 5' RACE reads; one entry per CDR3 protein. The sample has a few hundred thousand distinct CDR3 sequences; 8% are singletons. Whole-study results and caveats: A motif of fewer than ten highly homologous TCR beta variants was seen as apparently characteristic of ankylosing spondylitis blood.

The source material was blood, either unsorted or a sorted T cell fraction (not recorded which). These receptors came from a male donor with ankylosing spondylitis.

This clonotype was seen more than once but under ten times. V is TRBV29-1 and J is TRBJ2-7; D is uncertain. CDR3 size: 13 residues. V was cut by 4 bases and J by 2 bases, with 12 bases left in between. The germline CDR1 and CDR2 sequences are SQVTM and ANQGSEA. DNA of the CDR3: TGCAGCGTTGTTGAGGACGGCCCCTACGAGCAGTACTTC. It yields the protein CSVVEDGPYEQYF.

The chain recombines TRBV6-1 with TRBJ2-3; the match to TRBD1 covers 10 bases. CDR1 is MNHNS, CDR2 SASEGT, per germline. The ends lost 2 bases at V and 1 base at J; junction bases unmatched: 6. CDR3 size: 17 residues. CDR3 bases: TGTGCCAGCAGTGAACCGGGACAGGGGTGGGGCACAGATACGCAGTATTTT. Its protein is CASSEPGQGWGTDTQYF.

The table lists this clonotype with a few counts. V and J are TRBV5-1 and TRBJ2-5, with D possibly matching TRBD2 (5 bases). Trimming stripped 0 bases from V and 5 bases from J, with 8 bases between. Germline V gene lookup returns CDR1 SGHRS and CDR2 YFSETQ. This CDR3 has 13 residues. As DNA, the CDR3 is TGCGCCAGCAGCTTGGCCCGCGGGGAGACCCAGTACTTC. Its translation: CASSLARGETQYF.

This clonotype was observed a few times. CDR3 sequence (DNA): TGTGCCAGCAGCCCCCGACTAGCGGGACTGTTAGATACGCAGTATTTT. Its translation is CASSPRLAGLLDTQYF. The chain has TRBV9 and TRBJ2-3, with 11 bases matching TRBD2. The germline V gene encodes CDR1 SGDLS and CDR2 YYNGEE. This CDR3 is 16 amino acids long. V lost 4 bases and J lost 5; bases outside the gene matches: 9.

J is TRBJ2-1 and V is TRBV12-3 or TRBV12-4; D may be TRBD2 (5 bases). The CDR3 consists of 14 residues. Trimming cost V 7 bases and J 0 bases, with 10 bases left between them. The CDR3 region is CASKRDSSYNEQFF. Here the CDR3 DNA reads TGTGCCAGCAAACGGGATTCCTCCTACAATGAGCAGTTCTTC.

This clonotype was counted between two and nine times. The rearrangement links TRBV27 to TRBJ1-5; 8 bases map to TRBD1. Germline V gene sequence: CDR1 MNHEY, CDR2 SMNVEV (reference sequence). CDR3 length: 14 amino acids. Trimming cost V 8 bases and J 4 bases; bases outside gene matches: 7. In nucleotides, the CDR3 is TGTGCCAGCTGGTCAGGGGGCAGGAATCAGCCCCAGCATTTT. Its protein product is CASWSGGRNQPQHF.

This clonotype was counted many times. The chain combines TRBV5-1 with TRBJ2-7; D call uncertain. CDR3 length equals 16 residues. From germline, CDR1 is SGHRS and CDR2 YFSETQ. Trimming took off 2 bases at V and 4 bases at J, with 19 bases between the two ends. CDR3 nucleotide sequence: TGCGCCAGCAGCTTAGGAGTGGATAGAAGACTTTACGAGCAGTACTTC. It translates to CASSLGVDRRLYEQYF.

The chain has TRBV6-5 and TRBJ2-1; D tentatively fits TRBD1 or TRBD2 (5 bases each). The CDR3 spans 13 residues. Germline CDR1 is MNHEY and CDR2 is SVGAGI. Trimming left V 2 bases short and J 5 bases short, with 7 bases between. In DNA, the CDR3 is TGTGCCAGCAGTTACCAGGGACACAATGAGCAGTTCTTC. Amino acids: CASSYQGHNEQFF.

This clonotype showed up many times. The genes are TRBV7-9 and TRBJ1-5; a weak D match, TRBD1 (5 bases). Germline-derived CDR1 and CDR2 are SEHNR and FQNEAQ (reference sequence). Trimming left V 1 base short and J 6 bases short, with 16 bases between. CDR3 size: 16 residues. CDR3 region: CASSLDTGTFGQPQHF. Written as DNA, the CDR3 is TGTGCCAGCAGCTTAGACACCGGGACGTTTGGTCAGCCCCAGCATTTT.

About this clonotype itself: A read error may explain this, as a much larger clone is one base away. The rearrangement joins TRBV29-1 to TRBJ2-3; perhaps TRBD2 as D (7 bases). Germline CDR1 and CDR2: SQVTM and ANQGSEA. CDR3 length: 13 amino acids. The DNA of the CDR3 is TGCAGCGTTGAGGGGGGGGGCACAGATATGCAGTATTTT. Its translation: CSVEGGGTDMQYF.

J is TRBJ2-1 and V is TRBV5-1, with D perhaps TRBD2 (5 bases). The germline V and J ends were trimmed by 3 bases and 5 bases, with 18 bases remaining between them. Germline CDR1 reads SGHRS; CDR2 reads YFSETQ. CDR3 length: 16 residues. CDR3 sequence: CASSYPRAGGDNEQFF. The CDR3 coding sequence is TGCGCCAGCAGCTACCCCCGGGCGGGTGGTGACAATGAGCAGTTCTTC.

This clonotype was found many times. The V and J genes are TRBV12-3 or TRBV12-4 and TRBJ1-1, with D possibly matching TRBD1 (5 bases). The CDR3 runs 16 residues. With 6 bases removed from V and 0 bases from J, the gap between germline ends came to 17 bases. CDR3 sequence (DNA): TGTGCCAGCAGCCCTCGAGGCAGGGCCCTGAACACTGAAGCTTTCTTT. This translates into CASSPRGRALNTEAFF.

The J gene is TRBJ2-7, the V gene TRBV30, with 9 bases aligning to TRBD1. The V gene end was trimmed by 5 bases and the J gene end by 2 bases; junction bases not matched to a gene: 4. The CDR3 contains 13 residues. Germline assignment: CDR1 GTSNPN and CDR2 SVGIG (reference sequence). The CDR3: CAWDRGTTYEQYF. Here the CDR3 DNA reads TGTGCCTGGGACAGGGGGACGACCTACGAGCAGTACTTC.